Detailed here is one TCR beta chain. Clones were read by immunoSEQ multiplex PCR, and TCRdb kept only the in-frame ones, dropping some. The sample has some 14,000 clones, under 85% seen once. The data belong to a study of technical replicates of blood from several donors. The source of this sequence is a human donor in good health. The sequenced sample consisted of PBMCs.

The CDR3 here is CASSLVLGVSGGSWNEQFF. CDR3 DNA: TGTGCCAGCAGCTTGGTCCTCGGGGTTAGCGGGGGCAGTTGGAATGAGCAGTTCTTC. The J gene is TRBJ2-1, the V gene TRBV5-8; 9 bases match TRBD2. The CDR3 has 19 amino acids. Trimming removed 0 bases from V and 7 bases from J; junction bases left unmatched: 17. Germline V gene lookup returns CDR1 SGHTS and CDR2 YDEGEE.